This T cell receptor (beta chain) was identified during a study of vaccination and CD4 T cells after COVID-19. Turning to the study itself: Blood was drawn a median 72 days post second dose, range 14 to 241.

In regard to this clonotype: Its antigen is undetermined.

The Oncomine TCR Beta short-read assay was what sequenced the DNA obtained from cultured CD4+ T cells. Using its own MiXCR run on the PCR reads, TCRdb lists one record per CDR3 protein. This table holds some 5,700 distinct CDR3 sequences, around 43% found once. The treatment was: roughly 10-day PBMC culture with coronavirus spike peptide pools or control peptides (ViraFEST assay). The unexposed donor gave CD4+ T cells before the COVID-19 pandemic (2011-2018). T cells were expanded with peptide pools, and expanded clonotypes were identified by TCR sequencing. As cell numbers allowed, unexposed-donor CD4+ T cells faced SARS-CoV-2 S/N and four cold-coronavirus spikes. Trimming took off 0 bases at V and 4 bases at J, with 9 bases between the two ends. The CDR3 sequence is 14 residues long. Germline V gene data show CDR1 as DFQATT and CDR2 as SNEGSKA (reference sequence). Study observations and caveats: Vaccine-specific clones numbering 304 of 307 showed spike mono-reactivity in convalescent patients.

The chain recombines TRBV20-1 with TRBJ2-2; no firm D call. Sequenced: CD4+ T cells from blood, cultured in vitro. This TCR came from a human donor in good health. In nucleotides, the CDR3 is TGCAGTGCTAGAGATGTGAGGTCCACCGGGGAGCTGTTTTTT. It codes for CSARDVRSTGELFF.